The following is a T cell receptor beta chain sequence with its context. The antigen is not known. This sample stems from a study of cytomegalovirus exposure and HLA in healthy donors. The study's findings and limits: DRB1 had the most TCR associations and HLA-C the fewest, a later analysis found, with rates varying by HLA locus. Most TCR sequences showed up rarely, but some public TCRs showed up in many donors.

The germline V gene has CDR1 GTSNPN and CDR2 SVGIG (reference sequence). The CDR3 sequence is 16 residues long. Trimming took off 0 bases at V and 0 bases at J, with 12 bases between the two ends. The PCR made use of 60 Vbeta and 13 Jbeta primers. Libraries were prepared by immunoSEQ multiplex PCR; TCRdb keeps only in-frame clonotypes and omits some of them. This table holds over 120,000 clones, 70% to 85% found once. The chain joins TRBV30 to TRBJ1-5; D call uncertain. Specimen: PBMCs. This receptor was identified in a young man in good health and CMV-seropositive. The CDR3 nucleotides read TGTGCCTGGAGTGTAAGAGGGCGATATAGCAATCAGCCCCAGCATTTT. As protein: CAWSVRGRYSNQPQHF.